This T cell receptor beta chain was sequenced in a study of OX40 agonist ivuxolimab in advanced cancers. Study context: Each patient was given ivuxolimab into a vein every 2 weeks, at 0.01 to 10 mg/kg.

This clone was picked up a small number of times. Its antigen remains unidentified. Study-level points and caveats: Antigen specificity remained undetermined for the expanded peripheral T cells. In general, CD8+ T cells held more expanded clones than CD4+ did, on average.

Generated by immunoSEQ multiplex PCR, the TCRdb table keeps only in-frame clones and is missing some. The sample lists 55,000 to 85,000 clones; about four fifths were seen once. The germline gives CDR1 SGHRS, CDR2 YFSETQ. Trimming took 0 bases from V and 3 from J, leaving 12 bases between them. There are 15 residues in the CDR3. The material sequenced was CD4+ or CD8+ T cells sorted from blood, taken in a trial of the OX40 agonist ivuxolimab. This sequence originates from an adult with an advanced solid tumor such as melanoma, head and neck, liver or kidney cancer. V and J are TRBV5-1 and TRBJ1-1, with D possibly matching TRBD1 (6 bases). The CDR3 reads CASSLGGGGYTEAFF. The CDR3 coding sequence is TGCGCCAGCAGCTTGGGTGGTGGGGGCTACACTGAAGCTTTCTTT.